This T cell receptor (beta chain) was found in a study of T cells in Graves' hyperthyroidism and ophthalmopathy. Germline V gene data show CDR1 as SGDLS and CDR2 as YYNGEE. The CDR3 covers 15 residues. The germline V and J ends were trimmed by 3 bases and 0 bases, with 12 bases remaining between them. RNA transcripts were the template for amplifying TCR beta CDR3 regions. The TCR CDR3 first-round RT-PCR relied on the HTBI primer set. A single record per CDR3 protein comes from TCRdb applying MiXCR to the multiplex PCR reads. The table lists hundreds of thousands of distinct CDR3 sequences, 14% of them singletons. Patients showing uncontrolled infection, other autoimmune disease, pregnancy or lactation were ineligible. Used for diagnoses were clinical symptoms, serum thyroxine and TRAb, thyroid ultrasound and orbital computed tomography. At first hyperthyroidism diagnosis, before any ophthalmopathy symptoms, the blood sample was collected.

Specimen: blood. The TCR comes from a woman in her twenties or thirties with Graves' hyperthyroidism that later progressed to Graves' ophthalmopathy. The rearrangement links TRBV9 to TRBJ1-2, with a weak D call TRBD1 (6 bases). The CDR3 nucleotides read TGTGCCAGCAGCGCCAGGACAGAACCTAACTATGGCTACACCTTC. The encoded protein is CASSARTEPNYGYTF.